One sample yielded the 21 T cell receptor beta chains listed below, sequenced in a study of blood T cell repertoires in COVID-19. The repertoire was sequenced with immunoSEQ multiplex PCR; TCRdb's copy has only in-frame clones and lacks some. The sample has roughly 200,000 clones, around 83% seen once. The sample consisted of peripheral blood. The receptors originated from a woman aged 60-70 years with acute or convalescent COVID-19.

This chain joins TRBV7-2 and TRBJ2-4; 10 bases align to TRBD1. Germline V CDR1 and CDR2: SGHTA, FQGNSA. This CDR3 region has 13 residues. J was trimmed by 8 bases and V by 5 bases; bases with no gene match: 3. DNA of the CDR3: TGTGCCAGCAGCCCGGACAGGGGGTACATTCAGTACTTC. Residues: CASSPDRGYIQYF.

The chain uses TRBV3-1 (or the pseudogene TRBV3-2) and TRBJ1-4, with 8 bases aligning to TRBD1. The V and J ends lost 2 bases and 6 bases, in that order; junction bases with no gene match: 11. The CDR3 has 17 amino acids. Germline values: CDR1 LGHDT, CDR2 YNNKEL (reference sequence). The CDR3 nucleotides read TGTGCCAGCAGCCAACCCGGATCCAGGGGGCGTGATGAAAAACTGTTTTTT. It yields the protein CASSQPGSRGRDEKLFF.

This chain connects TRBV7-2 to TRBJ1-1, with unresolved D. V was clipped by 4 bases and J by 1 base, with 13 bases between them. The CDR3 length is 15 residues. Per the germline V gene, CDR1 is SGHTA and CDR2 is FQGNSA. For the CDR3, the DNA is TGTGCCAGCAGCTCCCTAGGCGTCCGGAACACTGAAGCTTTCTTT. It specifies CASSSLGVRNTEAFF. The full variable domain, in which reference TRBV7-2 and TRBJ1-1 provide the parts outside the CDR3, is GAGVSQSPSNKVTEKGKDVELRCDPISGHTALYWYRQSLGQGLEFLIYFQGNSAPDKSGLPSDRFSAERTGGSVSTLTIQRTQQEDSAVYLCASSSLGVRNTEAFFGQGTRLTVV.

V gene TRBV7-6 combines with J gene TRBJ2-1, with 9 bases identical to TRBD2. CDR3 length: 16 amino acids. Unmatched junction bases numbered 8, after V lost 2 bases and J lost 6 bases. Per the germline V gene, CDR1 is SGHVS and CDR2 is FNYEAQ. The CDR3 bases are TGTGCCAGCAGCTTAAATGCGGGAGGGCTCGGCAATGAGCAGTTCTTC. Protein: CASSLNAGGLGNEQFF. The full variable domain, its missing parts supplied by reference TRBV7-6 and TRBJ2-1, is GAGVSQSPRYKVTKRGQDVALRCDPISGHVSLYWYRQALGQGPEFLTYFNYEAQQDKSGLPNDRFSAERPEGSISTLTIQRTEQRDSAMYRCASSLNAGGLGNEQFFGPGTRLTVL.

The sample holds one count of this clone. This rearrangement joins TRBV5-6 to TRBJ2-1, with 14 bases matching TRBD2. This CDR3 has 15 amino acids. CDR1 and CDR2 from the germline V gene are SGHDT and YYEEEE. The J segment lost 9 bases and the V segment lost 4 bases, leaving 6 bases of the junction unmatched. CDR3: CASSPGLAGVIEQFF. In DNA form, the CDR3 reads TGTGCCAGCAGCCCGGGACTAGCGGGAGTTATTGAGCAGTTCTTC.

The V and J genes are TRBV27 and TRBJ1-2; 8 bases map to TRBD1. This CDR3 has 16 amino acids. CDR1 MNHEY and CDR2 SMNVEV come from the germline V gene (reference sequence). The V gene end was trimmed by 3 bases and the J gene end by 3 bases; junction bases not matched to a gene: 9. CDR3 DNA: TGTGCCAGCAGTTTTGCGGACAGGGCGGGGTACTATGGCTACACCTTC. Its protein is CASSFADRAGYYGYTF.

CDR3 DNA: TGTGCCTGGAGTGTGGCTAGCGGGAGTGGGGAGACCCAGTACTTC. The encoded protein is CAWSVASGSGETQYF. J is TRBJ2-5 and V is TRBV30; 10 positions match TRBD2. The CDR3 covers 15 residues. Per germline, CDR1 GTSNPN and CDR2 SVGIG (reference sequence). V lost 0 bases and J lost 5; bases outside the gene matches: 6.

The V and J genes are TRBV5-1 and TRBJ2-2; D remains ambiguous. This CDR3 comprises 15 residues. Germline CDR1 SGHRS, CDR2 YFSETQ. V lost 0 bases and J 4 bases, leaving 10 bases between the germline ends. For the CDR3, the DNA is TGCGCCAGCAGCTTGGGTACTAAATCCACCGGGGAGCTGTTTTTT. This translates into CASSLGTKSTGELFF.

The gene calls are TRBV2 and TRBJ1-1; D remains unclear. With 8 bases removed from V and 1 base from J, the gap between germline ends came to 8 bases. This CDR3 contains 12 residues. From germline, CDR1 is SNHLY and CDR2 FYNNEI. This chain's CDR3 is CASARGNTEAFF. DNA for the CDR3: TGTGCCAGCGCCCGGGGGAACACTGAAGCTTTCTTT.

The rearrangement joins TRBV7-6 to TRBJ1-2; D uncertain. CDR3 length equals 16 residues. The V end was cut by 1 base, the J end by 7 bases, with 19 bases between. Germline CDR1 SGHVS, CDR2 FNYEAQ. This CDR3 reads CASSLEGLPVSGGYTF. The CDR3 region has the DNA TGTGCCAGCAGCTTAGAAGGTCTTCCAGTCTCAGGTGGCTACACCTTC.

CDR3 sequence: CASSPTTPTNQPQHF. For the CDR3, the DNA is TGTGCCAGCAGTCCGACTACACCTACCAATCAGCCCCAGCATTTT. J is TRBJ1-5 and V is TRBV28; no clear D. The germline CDR1 and CDR2 sequences are MDHEN and SYDVKM. The germline V and J ends were trimmed by 5 bases and 3 bases, with 14 bases remaining between them. There are 15 residues in the CDR3.

The CDR3: CASSTGLGETQYF. CDR3 sequence (DNA): TGTGCCAGCAGCACAGGGCTGGGAGAGACCCAGTACTTC. V and J are TRBV6-2 or TRBV6-3 and TRBJ2-5; D possibly corresponds to TRBD1 (6 bases). Germline-derived CDR1 and CDR2 are MNHEY and SVGEGT. Trimming took off 6 bases at V and 4 bases at J, with 12 bases between the two ends. This CDR3 spans 13 amino acids.

This sequence joins TRBV27 and TRBJ1-1, with D possibly matching TRBD1 (5 bases). Germline CDR1 and CDR2: MNHEY and SMNVEV (reference sequence). With 2 bases removed from V and 5 bases from J, the gap between germline ends came to 12 bases. This CDR3 has 14 amino acids. DNA of the CDR3: TGTGCCAGCAGTTTAAATAGTCGGGGGACTGAAGCTTTCTTT. Translated: CASSLNSRGTEAFF.

The chain recombines TRBV27 with TRBJ2-3, with 9 bases fitting TRBD2. J gave up 13 bases and V 2 bases, and 13 bases lay outside the gene matches. Germline V gene lookup returns CDR1 MNHEY and CDR2 SMNVEV (reference sequence). The CDR3 is made up of 15 amino acids. The CDR3 sequence is CASSLVGLAGGSEYF. In nucleotides, the CDR3 is TGTGCCAGCAGTTTAGTAGGTCTGGCGGGAGGGTCGGAGTATTTT.

The chain has TRBV5-4 and TRBJ2-2, with D maybe TRBD1 (6 bases). Trimming left V 4 bases short and J 5 bases short, with 18 bases between. Per germline, CDR1 SGHNT and CDR2 YYREEE (reference sequence). The CDR3 totals 16 residues. CDR3 sequence (DNA): TGTGCCAGCAGCCTGACAGGTTTCATGGAGACCGGGGAGCTGTTTTTT. Translation: CASSLTGFMETGELFF. The complete variable domain, with remaining parts taken from reference TRBV5-4 and TRBJ2-2, reads ETGVTQSPTHLIKTRGQQVTLRCSSQSGHNTVSWYQQALGQGPQFIFQYYREEENGRGNFPPRFSGLQFPNYSSELNVNALELDDSALYLCASSLTGFMETGELFFGEGSRLTVL.

The chain is built from TRBV28 and TRBJ1-2; D is unresolved. V dropped 6 bases and J dropped 4 bases, with 12 bases sitting between them. Germline CDR1 reads MDHEN; CDR2 reads SYDVKM. This CDR3 comprises 13 residues. CDR3 residues: CASSLDMSYGYTF. DNA of the CDR3: TGTGCCAGCAGCCTTGACATGAGCTATGGCTACACCTTC.

This clone was seen only a few times. This chain connects TRBV24-1 to TRBJ1-2, with a weak D call TRBD1 (5 bases). The germline V gene has CDR1 KGHDR and CDR2 SFDVKD. Trimming left V 9 bases short and J 4 bases short, with 14 bases between. There are 13 residues in the CDR3. CDR3 sequence (DNA): TGTGCCACCGTGGGGGGGAAGACCTATGGCTACACCTTC. Its translation is CATVGGKTYGYTF.

The CDR3 DNA sequence: TGTGCCAGCAGCTCCGGGACATCGTACACTGAAGCTTTCTTT. Amino acid sequence: CASSSGTSYTEAFF. The J gene is TRBJ1-1, the V gene TRBV7-8; TRBD1 is a possible D gene (6 bases). CDR3 size: 14 residues. V lost 4 bases to trimming and J lost 3 bases, with 12 bases between them. CDR1 SGHVS and CDR2 FQNEAQ come from the germline V gene.

The chain employs TRBV7-9 and TRBJ2-3; D might be TRBD1 (5 bases). Germline-derived CDR1 and CDR2 are SEHNR and FQNEAQ (reference sequence). V was trimmed by 5 bases and J by 4 bases, leaving 19 bases between them. CDR3 length: 16 residues. CDR3 protein: CASSGLRVRRPDTQYF. In DNA, the CDR3 is TGTGCCAGCAGCGGGCTCAGGGTGAGGAGACCAGATACGCAGTATTTT.

The chain is built from TRBV4-1 and TRBJ1-2, with a tentative D call TRBD1 (6 bases). This CDR3 is built from 15 residues. Germline values: CDR1 MGHRA, CDR2 YSYEKL. With 1 base removed from V and 4 bases from J, the gap between germline ends came to 13 bases. The CDR3, as DNA: TGCGCCAGCAGCCAAGGGACAGTAATTCTCTATGGCTACACCTTC. Its translation is CASSQGTVILYGYTF.

This clone was observed a single time. The chain couples TRBV6-4 to TRBJ1-5; D unresolved. The CDR3 contains 15 residues. Trimming stripped 6 bases from V and 4 bases from J, with 16 bases between. CDR1 MRHNA and CDR2 SNTAGT come from the germline V gene. For the CDR3, the DNA is TGTGCCAGCAGCCCCGGGTCCGACTATAATCAGCCCCAGCATTTT. It specifies CASSPGSDYNQPQHF.